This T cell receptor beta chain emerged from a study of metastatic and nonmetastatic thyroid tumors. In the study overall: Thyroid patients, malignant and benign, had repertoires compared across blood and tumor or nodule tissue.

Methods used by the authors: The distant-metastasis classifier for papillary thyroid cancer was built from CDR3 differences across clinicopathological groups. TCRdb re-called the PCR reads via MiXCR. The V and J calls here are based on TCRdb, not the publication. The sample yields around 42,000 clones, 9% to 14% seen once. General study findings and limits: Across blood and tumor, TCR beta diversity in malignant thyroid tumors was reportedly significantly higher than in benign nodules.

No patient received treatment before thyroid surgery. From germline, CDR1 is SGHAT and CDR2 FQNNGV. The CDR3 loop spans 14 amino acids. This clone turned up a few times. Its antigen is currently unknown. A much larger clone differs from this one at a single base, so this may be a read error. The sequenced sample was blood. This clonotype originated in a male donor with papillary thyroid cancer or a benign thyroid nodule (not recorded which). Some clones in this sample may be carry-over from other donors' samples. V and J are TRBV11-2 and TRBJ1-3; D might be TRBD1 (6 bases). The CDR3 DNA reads TGTGCCAGCAGCGTAGCCCTCAGGGGAAACACCACATATTTT. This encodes CASSVALRGNTTYF.